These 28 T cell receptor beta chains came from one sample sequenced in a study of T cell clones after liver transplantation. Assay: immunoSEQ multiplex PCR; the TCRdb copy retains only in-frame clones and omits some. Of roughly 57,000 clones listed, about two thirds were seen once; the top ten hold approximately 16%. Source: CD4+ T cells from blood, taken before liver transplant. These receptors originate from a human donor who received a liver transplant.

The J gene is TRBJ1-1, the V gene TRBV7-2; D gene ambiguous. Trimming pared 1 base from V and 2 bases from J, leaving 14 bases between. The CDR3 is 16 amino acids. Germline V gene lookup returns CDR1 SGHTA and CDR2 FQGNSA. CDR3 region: CASSLGFPGINTEAFF. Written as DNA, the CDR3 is TGTGCCAGCAGCTTAGGTTTTCCGGGAATAAACACTGAAGCTTTCTTT. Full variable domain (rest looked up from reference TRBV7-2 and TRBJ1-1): GAGVSQSPSNKVTEKGKDVELRCDPISGHTALYWYRQSLGQGLEFLIYFQGNSAPDKSGLPSDRFSAERTGGSVSTLTIQRTQQEDSAVYLCASSLGFPGINTEAFFGQGTRLTVV.

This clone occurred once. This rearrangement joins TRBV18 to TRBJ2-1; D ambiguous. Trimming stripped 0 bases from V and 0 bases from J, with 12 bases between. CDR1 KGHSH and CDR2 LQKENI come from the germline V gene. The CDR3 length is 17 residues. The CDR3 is CASSPPRAGRSYNEQFF. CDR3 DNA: TGTGCCAGCTCACCACCTCGTGCAGGCCGCTCCTACAATGAGCAGTTCTTC.

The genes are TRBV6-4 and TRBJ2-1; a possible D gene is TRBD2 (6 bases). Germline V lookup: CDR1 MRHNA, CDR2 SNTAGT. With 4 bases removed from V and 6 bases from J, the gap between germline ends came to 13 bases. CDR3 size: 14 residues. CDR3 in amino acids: CASSGSGRFNEQFF. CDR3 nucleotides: TGTGCCAGCAGTGGATCAGGGAGGTTCAATGAGCAGTTCTTC.

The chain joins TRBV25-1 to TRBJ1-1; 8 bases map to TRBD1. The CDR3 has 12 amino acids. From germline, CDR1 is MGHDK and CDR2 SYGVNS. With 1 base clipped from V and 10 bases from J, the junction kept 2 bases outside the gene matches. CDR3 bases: TGTGCCAGCAGTGAATGGGACAGGAGAGCTTTCTTT. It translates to CASSEWDRRAFF.

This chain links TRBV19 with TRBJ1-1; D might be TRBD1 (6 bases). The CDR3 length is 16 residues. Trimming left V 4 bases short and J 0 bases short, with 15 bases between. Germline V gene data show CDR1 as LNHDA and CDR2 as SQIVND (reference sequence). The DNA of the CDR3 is TGTGCCAGTAGTACCTCAGGGGAGGGAATGAACACTGAAGCTTTCTTT. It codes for CASSTSGEGMNTEAFF. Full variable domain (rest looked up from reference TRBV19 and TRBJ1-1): DGGITQSPKYLFRKEGQNVTLSCEQNLNHDAMYWYRQDPGQGLRLIYYSQIVNDFQKGDIAEGYSVSREKKESFPLTVTSAQKNPTAFYLCASSTSGEGMNTEAFFGQGTRLTVV.

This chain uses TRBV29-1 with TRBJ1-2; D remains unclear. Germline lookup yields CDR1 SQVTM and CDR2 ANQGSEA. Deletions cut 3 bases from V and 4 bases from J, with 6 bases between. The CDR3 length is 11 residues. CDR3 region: CSVDSSYGYTF. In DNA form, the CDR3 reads TGCAGCGTTGATTCCAGCTATGGCTACACCTTC.

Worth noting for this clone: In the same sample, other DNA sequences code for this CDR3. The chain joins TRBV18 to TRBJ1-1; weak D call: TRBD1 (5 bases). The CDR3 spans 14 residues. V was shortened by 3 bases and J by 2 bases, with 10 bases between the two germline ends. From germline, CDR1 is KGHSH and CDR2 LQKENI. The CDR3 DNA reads TGTGCCAGCTCACCTTTGGGGGGTAACACTGAAGCTTTCTTT. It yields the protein CASSPLGGNTEAFF. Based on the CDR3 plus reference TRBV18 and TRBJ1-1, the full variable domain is NAGVMQNPRHLVRRRGQEARLRCSPMKGHSHVYWYRQLPEEGLKFMVYLQKENIIDESGMPKERFSAEFPKEGPSILRIQQVVRGDSAAYFCASSPLGGNTEAFFGQGTRLTVV.

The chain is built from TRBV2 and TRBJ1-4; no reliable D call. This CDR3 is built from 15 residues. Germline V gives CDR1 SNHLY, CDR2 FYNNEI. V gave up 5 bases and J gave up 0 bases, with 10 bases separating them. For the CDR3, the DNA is TGTGCCAGCAGTCCCTACGTGGCAACTAATGAAAAACTGTTTTTT. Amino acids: CASSPYVATNEKLFF.

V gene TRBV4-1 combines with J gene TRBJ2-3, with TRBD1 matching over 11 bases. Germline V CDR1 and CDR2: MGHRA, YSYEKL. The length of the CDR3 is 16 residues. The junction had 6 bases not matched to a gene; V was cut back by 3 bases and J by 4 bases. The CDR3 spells CASSQGQGVGADTQYF. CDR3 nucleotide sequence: TGCGCCAGCAGCCAGGGACAGGGGGTCGGCGCAGATACGCAGTATTTT.

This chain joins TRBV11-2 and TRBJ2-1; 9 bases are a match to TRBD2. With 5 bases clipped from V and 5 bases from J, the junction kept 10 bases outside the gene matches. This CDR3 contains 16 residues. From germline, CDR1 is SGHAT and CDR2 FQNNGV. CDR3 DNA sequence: TGTGCCAGCAGCATATTAAGCGGGGGGACCCACAATGAGCAGTTCTTC. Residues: CASSILSGGTHNEQFF.

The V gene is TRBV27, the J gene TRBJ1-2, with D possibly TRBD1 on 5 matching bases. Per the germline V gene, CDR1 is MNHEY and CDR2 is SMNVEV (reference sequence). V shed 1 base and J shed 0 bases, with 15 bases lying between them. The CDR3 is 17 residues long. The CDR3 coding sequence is TGTGCCAGCAGTTTATGGGGCGGGAGCGGCGCTAACTATGGCTACACCTTC. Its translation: CASSLWGGSGANYGYTF.

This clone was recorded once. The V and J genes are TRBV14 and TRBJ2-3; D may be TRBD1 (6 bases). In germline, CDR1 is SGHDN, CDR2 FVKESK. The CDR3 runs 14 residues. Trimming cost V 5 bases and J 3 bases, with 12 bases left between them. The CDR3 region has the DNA TGTGCCAGCAGCGAACGACAGGAAACAGATACGCAGTATTTT. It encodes CASSERQETDTQYF.

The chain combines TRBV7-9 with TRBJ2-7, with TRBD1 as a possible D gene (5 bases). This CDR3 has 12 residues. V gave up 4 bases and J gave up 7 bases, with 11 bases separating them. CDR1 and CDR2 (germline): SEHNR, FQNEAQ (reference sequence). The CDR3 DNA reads TGTGCCAGCAGCTCTTCACAGGCGGAGCAGTACTTC. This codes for CASSSSQAEQYF. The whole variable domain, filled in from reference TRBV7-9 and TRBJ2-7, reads DTGVSQNPRHKITKRGQNVTFRCDPISEHNRLYWYRQTLGQGPEFLTYFQNEAQLEKSRLLSDRFSAERPKGSFSTLEIQRTEQGDSAMYLCASSSSQAEQYFGPGTRLTVT.

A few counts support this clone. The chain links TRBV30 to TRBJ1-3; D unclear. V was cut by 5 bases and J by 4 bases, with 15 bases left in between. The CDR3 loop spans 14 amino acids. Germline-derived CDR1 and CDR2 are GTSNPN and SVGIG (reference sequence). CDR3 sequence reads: CAWGRRSSGNTIYF. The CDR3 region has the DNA TGTGCCTGGGGCAGGAGGTCTTCGGGAAACACCATATATTTT. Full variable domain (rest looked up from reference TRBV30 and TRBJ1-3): SQTIHQWPATLVQPVGSPLSLECTVEGTSNPNLYWYRQAAGRGLQLLFYSVGIGQISSEVPQNLSASRPQDRQFILSSKKLLLSDSGFYLCAWGRRSSGNTIYFGEGSWLTVV.

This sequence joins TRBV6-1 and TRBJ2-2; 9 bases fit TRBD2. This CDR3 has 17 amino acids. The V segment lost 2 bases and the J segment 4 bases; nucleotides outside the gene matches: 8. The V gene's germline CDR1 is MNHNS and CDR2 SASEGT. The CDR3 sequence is CASSERAAGGPTGELFF. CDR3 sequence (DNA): TGTGCCAGCAGTGAACGGGCGGCGGGGGGGCCCACCGGGGAGCTGTTTTTT.

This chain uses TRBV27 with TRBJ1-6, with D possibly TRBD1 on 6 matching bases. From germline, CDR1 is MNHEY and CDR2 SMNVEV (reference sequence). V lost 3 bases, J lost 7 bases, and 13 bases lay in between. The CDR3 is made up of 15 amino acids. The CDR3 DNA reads TGTGCCAGCAGTTTTAACAGGGAAGAGAATTCACCCCTCCACTTT. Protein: CASSFNREENSPLHF.

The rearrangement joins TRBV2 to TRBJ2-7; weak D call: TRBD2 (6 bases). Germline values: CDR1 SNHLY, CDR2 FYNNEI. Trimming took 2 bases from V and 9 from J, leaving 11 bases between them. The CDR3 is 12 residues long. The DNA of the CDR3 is TGTGCCAGCAGTGAACGGTCCGGGGGGCAGTACTTC. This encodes CASSERSGGQYF.

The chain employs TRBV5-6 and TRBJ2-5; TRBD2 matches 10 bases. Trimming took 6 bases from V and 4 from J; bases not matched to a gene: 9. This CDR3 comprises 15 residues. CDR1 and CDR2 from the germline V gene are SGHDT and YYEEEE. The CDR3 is CASNMVVAGGETQYF. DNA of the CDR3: TGTGCCAGCAATATGGTGGTAGCGGGGGGAGAGACCCAGTACTTC.

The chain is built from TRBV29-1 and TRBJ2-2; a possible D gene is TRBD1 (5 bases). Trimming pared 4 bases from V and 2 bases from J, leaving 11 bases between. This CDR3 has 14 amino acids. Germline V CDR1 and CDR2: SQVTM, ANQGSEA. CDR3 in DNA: TGCAGCGTTGCGGTCAGGGTTAACACCGGGGAGCTGTTTTTT. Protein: CSVAVRVNTGELFF.

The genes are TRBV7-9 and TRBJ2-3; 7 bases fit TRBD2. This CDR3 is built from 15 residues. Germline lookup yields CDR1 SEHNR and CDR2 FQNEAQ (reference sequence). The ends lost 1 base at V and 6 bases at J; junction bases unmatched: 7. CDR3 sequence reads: CASSLGLAVQDTQYF. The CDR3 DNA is TGTGCCAGCAGCTTAGGGCTAGCGGTCCAGGATACGCAGTATTTT.

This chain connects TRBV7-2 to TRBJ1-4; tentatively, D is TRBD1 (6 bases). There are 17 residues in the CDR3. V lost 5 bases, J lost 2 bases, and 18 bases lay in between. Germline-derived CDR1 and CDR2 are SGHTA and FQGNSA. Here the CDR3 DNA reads TGTGCCAGCAGCCTTTACAACGTCCAGGGGACTAATGAAAAACTGTTTTTT. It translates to CASSLYNVQGTNEKLFF.

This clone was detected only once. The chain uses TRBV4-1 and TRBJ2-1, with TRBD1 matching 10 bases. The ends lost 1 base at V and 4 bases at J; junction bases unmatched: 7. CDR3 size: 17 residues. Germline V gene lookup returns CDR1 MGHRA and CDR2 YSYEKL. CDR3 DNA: TGCGCCAGCAGCCAAGGGGCTTGGGACAGGGGTTACAATGAGCAGTTCTTC. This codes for CASSQGAWDRGYNEQFF.

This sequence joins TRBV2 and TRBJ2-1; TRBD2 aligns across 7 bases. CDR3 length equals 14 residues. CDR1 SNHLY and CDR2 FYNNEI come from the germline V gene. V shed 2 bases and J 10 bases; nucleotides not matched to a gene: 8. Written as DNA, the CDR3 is TGTGCCAGCAGTGAACGGGGGGAGTTTGGGGAGCAGTTCTTC. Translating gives CASSERGEFGEQFF.

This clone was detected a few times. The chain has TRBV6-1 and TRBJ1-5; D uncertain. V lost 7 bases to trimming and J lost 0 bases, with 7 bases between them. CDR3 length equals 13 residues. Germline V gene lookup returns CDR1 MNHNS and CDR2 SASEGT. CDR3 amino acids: CASTVDSNQPQHF. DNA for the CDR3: TGTGCCAGCACTGTAGATAGCAATCAGCCCCAGCATTTT.

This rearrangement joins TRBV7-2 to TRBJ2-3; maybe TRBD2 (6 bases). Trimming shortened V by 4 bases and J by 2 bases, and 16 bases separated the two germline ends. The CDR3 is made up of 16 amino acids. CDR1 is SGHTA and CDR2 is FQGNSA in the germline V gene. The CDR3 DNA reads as TGTGCCAGCAGCTCCCAAGCGGGTCCGCTCACAGATACGCAGTATTTT. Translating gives CASSSQAGPLTDTQYF. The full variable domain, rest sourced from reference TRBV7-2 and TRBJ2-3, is GAGVSQSPSNKVTEKGKDVELRCDPISGHTALYWYRQSLGQGLEFLIYFQGNSAPDKSGLPSDRFSAERTGGSVSTLTIQRTQQEDSAVYLCASSSQAGPLTDTQYFGPGTRLTVL.

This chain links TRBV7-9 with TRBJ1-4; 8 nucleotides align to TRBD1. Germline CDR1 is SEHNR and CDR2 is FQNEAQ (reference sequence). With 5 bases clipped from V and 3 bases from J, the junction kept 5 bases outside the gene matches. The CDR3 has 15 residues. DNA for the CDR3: TGTGCCAGCAGCCTAGGACAGGGAGCTAATGAAAAACTGTTTTTT. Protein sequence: CASSLGQGANEKLFF. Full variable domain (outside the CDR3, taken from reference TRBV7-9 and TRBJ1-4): DTGVSQNPRHKITKRGQNVTFRCDPISEHNRLYWYRQTLGQGPEFLTYFQNEAQLEKSRLLSDRFSAERPKGSFSTLEIQRTEQGDSAMYLCASSLGQGANEKLFFGSGTQLSVL.

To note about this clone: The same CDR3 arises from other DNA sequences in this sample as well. The CDR3 is CASSQEDRVGGYTF. The CDR3 nucleotides are TGCGCCAGCAGCCAAGAAGACAGGGTGGGTGGCTACACCTTC. The chain recombines TRBV4-1 with TRBJ1-2; 7 nucleotides align to TRBD1. Looked up from germline, CDR1 is MGHRA and CDR2 is YSYEKL. The CDR3 length is 14 residues. V shed 0 bases, J shed 7 bases, and the junction held 5 bases outside the gene matches.

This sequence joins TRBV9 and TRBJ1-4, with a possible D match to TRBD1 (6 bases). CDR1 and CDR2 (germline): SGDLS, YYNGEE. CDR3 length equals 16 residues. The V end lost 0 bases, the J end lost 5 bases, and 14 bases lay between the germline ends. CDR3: CASSVEPGQLNEKLFF. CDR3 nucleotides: TGTGCCAGCAGCGTAGAACCCGGACAGCTGAATGAAAAACTGTTTTTT. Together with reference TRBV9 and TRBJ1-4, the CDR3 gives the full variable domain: DSGVTQTPKHLITATGQRVTLRCSPRSGDLSVYWYQQSLDQGLQFLIQYYNGEERAKGNILERFSAQQFPDLHSELNLSSLELGDSALYFCASSVEPGQLNEKLFFGSGTQLSVL.